The source of this T cell receptor beta chain is a study of blood T cell repertoires in COVID-19. Sequenced by immunoSEQ multiplex PCR; TCRdb stores in-frame clones only, minus some. Of about 220,000 clones in the sample, around nine tenths are singletons; the top ten hold 14% to 15%. CDR1 is MDHEN, CDR2 SYDVKM, per germline. Trimming pared 1 base from V and 5 bases from J, leaving 15 bases between. This CDR3 region has 15 residues. The V gene is TRBV28, the J gene TRBJ2-7; D might be TRBD1 (5 bases). Sequenced sample: PBMCs or T cells enriched from blood (not recorded which). The source is a woman aged 50 to 65 with acute COVID-19. CDR3 nucleotides: TGTGCCAGCAGTTTATCTGGCAGGGTTAGGCACGAGCAGTACTTC. Translating it yields CASSLSGRVRHEQYF.